This T cell receptor (beta chain) was profiled in a study of control samples from healthy donors and cancer patients (dated by TCRdb to 2018 to 2020). Receptor amplification or capture employed the immunoSEQ multiplex PCR assay. Entries here come from immuneACCESS through TCRdb and include only in-frame sequences with V and J called. Some clones fail to appear in such tables; in the studies checked, an unresolved V gene covers under half of the shortfall, and the cause of the remainder is unknown. This sample is represented by around 45,000 clones; around 75% of them were singletons. The leading ten clones occupy more than 15% of the sample. This clone was detected only a few times. Its antigen is still unknown. Base qualities are not provided; no much larger clone lies one nucleotide away. Taken from cysteine to phenylalanine, the CDR3 has 15 residues. Only the CDR3 part of the read is kept: 45 bases, read in frame from the first base. Sequences LGHNA (CDR1) and YNFKEQ (CDR2) are obtained from the germline V gene. V is cut back by 0 bases and J by 8 bases, with 5 bases in the junction unmatched.

Recombination linked TRBV4-2 to TRBJ1-4, and TRBD1 matches 8 of the central bases. Sequenced input: formalin-fixed, paraffin-embedded tissue. This TCR was recovered from a male donor with melanoma. The CDR3 sequence is CASSQDTGGGEKLFF. The nucleotide sequence reads as follows: TGTGCCAGCAGCCAAGATACAGGGGGTGGGGAAAAACTGTTTTTT.